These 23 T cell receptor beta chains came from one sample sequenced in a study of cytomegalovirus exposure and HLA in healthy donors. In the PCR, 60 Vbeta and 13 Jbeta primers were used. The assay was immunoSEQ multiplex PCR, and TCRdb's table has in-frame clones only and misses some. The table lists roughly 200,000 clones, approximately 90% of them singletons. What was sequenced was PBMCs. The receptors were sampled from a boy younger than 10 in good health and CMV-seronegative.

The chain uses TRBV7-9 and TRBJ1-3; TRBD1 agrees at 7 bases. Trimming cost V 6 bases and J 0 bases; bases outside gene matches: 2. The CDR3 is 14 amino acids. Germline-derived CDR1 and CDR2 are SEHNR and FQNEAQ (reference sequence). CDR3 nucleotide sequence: TGTGCCAGCAGGCGGGACAGCTCTGGAAACACCATATATTTT. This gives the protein CASRRDSSGNTIYF.

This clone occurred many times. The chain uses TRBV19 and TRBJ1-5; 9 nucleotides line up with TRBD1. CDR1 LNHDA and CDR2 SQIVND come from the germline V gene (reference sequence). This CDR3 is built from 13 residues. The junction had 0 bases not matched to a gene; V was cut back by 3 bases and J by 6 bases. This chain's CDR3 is CASSMTGGQPQHF. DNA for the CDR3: TGTGCCAGTAGTATGACAGGGGGTCAGCCCCAGCATTTT.

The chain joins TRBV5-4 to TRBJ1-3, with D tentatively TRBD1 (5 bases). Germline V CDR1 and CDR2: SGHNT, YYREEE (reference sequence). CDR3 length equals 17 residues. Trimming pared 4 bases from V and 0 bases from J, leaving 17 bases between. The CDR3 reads CASSTEQALDSGNTIYF. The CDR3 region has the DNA TGTGCCAGCAGCACAGAACAGGCCTTGGACTCTGGAAACACCATATATTTT.

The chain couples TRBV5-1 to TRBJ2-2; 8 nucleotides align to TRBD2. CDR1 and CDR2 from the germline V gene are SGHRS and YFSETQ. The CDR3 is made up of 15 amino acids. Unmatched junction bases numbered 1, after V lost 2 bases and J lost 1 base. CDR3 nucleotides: TGCGCCAGCAGCTTTAGCGGGGTGAACACCGGGGAGCTGTTTTTT. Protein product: CASSFSGVNTGELFF.

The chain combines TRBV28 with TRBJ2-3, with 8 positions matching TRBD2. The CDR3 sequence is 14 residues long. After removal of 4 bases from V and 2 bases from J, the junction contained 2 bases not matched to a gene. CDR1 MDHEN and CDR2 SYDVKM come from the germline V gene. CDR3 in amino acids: CASSYSGATDTQYF. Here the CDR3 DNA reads TGTGCCAGCAGTTATAGCGGGGCCACAGATACGCAGTATTTT.

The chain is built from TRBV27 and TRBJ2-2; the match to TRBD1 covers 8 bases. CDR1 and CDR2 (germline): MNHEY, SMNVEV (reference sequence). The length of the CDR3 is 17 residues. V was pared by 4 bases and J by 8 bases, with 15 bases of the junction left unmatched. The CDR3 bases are TGTGCCAGCAGTTGGTGGCAGGGGGCCGCCAGAGGGGGGGAGCTGTTTTTT. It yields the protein CASSWWQGAARGGELFF.

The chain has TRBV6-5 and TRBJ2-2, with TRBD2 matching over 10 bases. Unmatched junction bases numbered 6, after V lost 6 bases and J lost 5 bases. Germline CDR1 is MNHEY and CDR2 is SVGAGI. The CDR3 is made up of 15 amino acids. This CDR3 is CASRGLAGVTGELFF. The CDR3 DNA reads TGTGCCAGCAGAGGTCTAGCGGGGGTAACCGGGGAGCTGTTTTTT.

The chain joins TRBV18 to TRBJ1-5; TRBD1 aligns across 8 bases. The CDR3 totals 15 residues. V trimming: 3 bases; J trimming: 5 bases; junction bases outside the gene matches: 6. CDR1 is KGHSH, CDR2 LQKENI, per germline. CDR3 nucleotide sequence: TGTGCCAGCTCACCGACAGGGGCCGGAGATCAGCCCCAGCATTTT. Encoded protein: CASSPTGAGDQPQHF.

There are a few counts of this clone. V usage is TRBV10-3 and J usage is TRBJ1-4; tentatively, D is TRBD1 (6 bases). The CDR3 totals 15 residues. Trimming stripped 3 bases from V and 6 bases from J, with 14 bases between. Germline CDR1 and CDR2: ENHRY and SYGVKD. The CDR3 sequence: CAISDYPGGDEKLFF. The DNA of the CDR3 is TGTGCCATCAGTGACTACCCGGGGGGCGATGAAAAACTGTTTTTT.

CDR3 region: CSAGGVITEAFF. The CDR3 DNA reads TGCAGCGCCGGCGGGGTTATCACTGAAGCTTTCTTT. The chain recombines TRBV29-1 with TRBJ1-1; no definite D call. Trimming removed 7 bases at V and 4 bases at J, with 13 bases between. Germline CDR1 reads SQVTM; CDR2 reads ANQGSEA. The CDR3 is 12 amino acids.

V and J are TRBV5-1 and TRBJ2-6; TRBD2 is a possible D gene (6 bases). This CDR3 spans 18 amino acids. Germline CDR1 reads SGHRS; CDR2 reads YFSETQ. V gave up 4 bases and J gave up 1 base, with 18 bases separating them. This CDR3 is CASSPQTSRLSGANVLTF. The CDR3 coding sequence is TGCGCCAGCAGCCCCCAAACTAGCCGTTTGTCTGGGGCCAACGTCCTGACTTTC.

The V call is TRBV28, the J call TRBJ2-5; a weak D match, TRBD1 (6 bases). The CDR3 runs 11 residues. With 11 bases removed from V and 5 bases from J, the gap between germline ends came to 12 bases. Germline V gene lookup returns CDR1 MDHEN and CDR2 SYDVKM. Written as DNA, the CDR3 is TGTGCCTACAGGGCCGGGGAGACCCAGTACTTC. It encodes CAYRAGETQYF.

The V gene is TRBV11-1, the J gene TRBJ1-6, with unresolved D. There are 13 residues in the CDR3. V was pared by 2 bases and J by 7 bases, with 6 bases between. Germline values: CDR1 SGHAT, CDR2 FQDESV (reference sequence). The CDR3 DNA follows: TGTGCCAGCAGCTTAAAGCCAAATTCACCCCTCCACTTT. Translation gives CASSLKPNSPLHF. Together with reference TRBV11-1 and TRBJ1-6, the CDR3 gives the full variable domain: EAEVAQSPRYKITEKSQAVAFWCDPISGHATLYWYRQILGQGPELLVQFQDESVVDDSQLPKDRFSAERLKGVDSTLKIQPAELGDSAMYLCASSLKPNSPLHFGNGTRLTVT.

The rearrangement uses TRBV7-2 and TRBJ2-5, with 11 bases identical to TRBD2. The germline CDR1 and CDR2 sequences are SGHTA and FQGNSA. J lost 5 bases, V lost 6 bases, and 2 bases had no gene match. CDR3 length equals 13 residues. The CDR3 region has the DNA TGTGCCAGCAGTTGGACTAGCGGGGAGACCCAGTACTTC. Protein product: CASSWTSGETQYF.

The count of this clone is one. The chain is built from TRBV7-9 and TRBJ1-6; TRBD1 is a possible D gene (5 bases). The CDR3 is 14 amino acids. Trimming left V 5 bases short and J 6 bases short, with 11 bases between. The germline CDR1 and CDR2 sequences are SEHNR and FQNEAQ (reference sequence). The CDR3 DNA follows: TGTGCCAGCAGCCTCGCGGGGACTAATTCACCCCTCCACTTT. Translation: CASSLAGTNSPLHF.

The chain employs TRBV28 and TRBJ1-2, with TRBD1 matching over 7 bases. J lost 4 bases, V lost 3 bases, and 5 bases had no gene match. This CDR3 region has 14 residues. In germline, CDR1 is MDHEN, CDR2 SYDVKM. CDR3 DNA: TGTGCCAGCAGTTTCCCCGACAGGGCCTATGGCTACACCTTC. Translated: CASSFPDRAYGYTF.

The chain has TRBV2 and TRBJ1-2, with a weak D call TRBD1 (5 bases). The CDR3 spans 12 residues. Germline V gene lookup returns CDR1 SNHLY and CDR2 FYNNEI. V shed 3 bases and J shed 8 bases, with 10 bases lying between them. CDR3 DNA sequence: TGTGCCAGCAGTGACGGGGGACGCGGCTACACCTTC. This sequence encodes CASSDGGRGYTF.

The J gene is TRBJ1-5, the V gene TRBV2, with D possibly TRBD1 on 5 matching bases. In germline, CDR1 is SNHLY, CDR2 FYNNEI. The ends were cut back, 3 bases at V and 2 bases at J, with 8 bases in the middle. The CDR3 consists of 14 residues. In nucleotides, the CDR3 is TGTGCCAGCAGTGACAGGGAGGGCAATCAGCCCCAGCATTTT. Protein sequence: CASSDREGNQPQHF. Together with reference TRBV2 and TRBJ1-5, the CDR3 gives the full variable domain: EPEVTQTPSHQVTQMGQEVILRCVPISNHLYFYWYRQILGQKVEFLVSFYNNEISEKSEIFDDQFSVERPDGSNFTLKIRSTKLEDSAMYFCASSDREGNQPQHFGDGTRLSIL.

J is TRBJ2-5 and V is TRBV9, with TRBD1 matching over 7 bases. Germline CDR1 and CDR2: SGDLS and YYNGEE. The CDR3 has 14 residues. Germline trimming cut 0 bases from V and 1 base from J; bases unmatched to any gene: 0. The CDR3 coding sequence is TGTGCCAGCAGCGTAGGGACAGGCCAAGAGACCCAGTACTTC. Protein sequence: CASSVGTGQETQYF.

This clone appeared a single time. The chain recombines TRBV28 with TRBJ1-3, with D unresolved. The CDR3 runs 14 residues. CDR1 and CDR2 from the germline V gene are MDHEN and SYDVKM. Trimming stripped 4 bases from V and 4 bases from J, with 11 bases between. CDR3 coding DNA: TGTGCCAGCAGTTCAGGCCTCTCCGGAAACACCATATATTTT. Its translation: CASSSGLSGNTIYF.

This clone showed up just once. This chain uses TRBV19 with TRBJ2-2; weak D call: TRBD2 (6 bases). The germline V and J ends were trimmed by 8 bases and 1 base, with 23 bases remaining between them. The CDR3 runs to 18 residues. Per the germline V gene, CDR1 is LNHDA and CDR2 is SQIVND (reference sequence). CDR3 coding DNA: TGTGCCAGTGGAGACTTCGCGGGACCGACACTGAACACCGGGGAGCTGTTTTTT. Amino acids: CASGDFAGPTLNTGELFF.

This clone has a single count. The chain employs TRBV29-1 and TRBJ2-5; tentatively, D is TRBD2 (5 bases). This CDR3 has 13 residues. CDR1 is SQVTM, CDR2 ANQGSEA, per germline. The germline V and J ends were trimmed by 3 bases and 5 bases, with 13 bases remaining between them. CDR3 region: CSVESGYRETQYF. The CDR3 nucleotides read TGCAGCGTTGAGTCGGGGTACCGGGAGACCCAGTACTTC.

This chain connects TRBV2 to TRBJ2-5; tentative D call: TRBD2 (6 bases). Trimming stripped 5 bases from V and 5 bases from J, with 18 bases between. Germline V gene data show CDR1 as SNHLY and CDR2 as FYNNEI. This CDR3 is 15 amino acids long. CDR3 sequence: CASSPERGGGETQYF. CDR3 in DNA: TGTGCCAGCAGTCCGGAACGGGGAGGAGGGGAGACCCAGTACTTC.